What follows are 15 T cell receptor beta chains derived from one specimen sequenced in a study of cytomegalovirus exposure and HLA in healthy donors. The PCR employed 60 Vbeta primers together with 13 Jbeta primers. Data came from immunoSEQ multiplex PCR; TCRdb stores just in-frame clones and leaves some out. With about 47,000 clones in the sample, the ten largest clones hold 17%. Sequencing was carried out using PBMCs. The receptors shown here come from a male donor in good health and CMV-seronegative.

The rearrangement joins TRBV27 to TRBJ2-7, with 9 positions matching TRBD1. The CDR3 has 16 residues. The ends lost 3 bases at V and 2 bases at J; junction bases unmatched: 8. Per germline, CDR1 MNHEY and CDR2 SMNVEV (reference sequence). CDR3 DNA: TGTGCCAGCAGTTTCCGGATGGGACAGGGCACCTACGAGCAGTACTTC. Protein product: CASSFRMGQGTYEQYF.

The chain joins TRBV4-3 to TRBJ2-2; TRBD2 agrees at 11 bases. The germline CDR1 and CDR2 sequences are LGHNA and YSLEER. This CDR3 contains 18 residues. J lost 5 bases, V lost 4 bases, and 12 bases had no gene match. In nucleotides, the CDR3 is TGCGCCAGCAGCCCCCTGGGGGCTAGCGGGGGGAGGACCGGGGAGCTGTTTTTT. This codes for CASSPLGASGGRTGELFF.

The V gene is TRBV30, the J gene TRBJ2-5; weak D call: TRBD1 (6 bases). The DNA end is a closer match to TRBJ2-7, so the J assignment may be wrong. The germline V gene encodes CDR1 GTSNPN and CDR2 SVGIG (reference sequence). The CDR3 totals 13 residues. The CDR3 nucleotides read TGTGCCTCCTTGACAGGCAGCTCCTACGAGCAGTACTTC. Translation: CASLTGSSYEQYF.

The CDR3 DNA follows: TGTGCCAGTAGGGGGACAGGGAACACTCAGCCCCAGCATTTT. Translating it yields CASRGTGNTQPQHF. The V gene is TRBV19, the J gene TRBJ1-5; 9 nucleotides line up with TRBD1. Germline CDR1 and CDR2: LNHDA and SQIVND (reference sequence). The CDR3 has 14 amino acids. The junction had 6 bases not matched to a gene; V was cut back by 6 bases and J by 6 bases.

This chain links TRBV30 with TRBJ1-1, with D possibly being TRBD1 (6 bases). Germline CDR1 reads GTSNPN; CDR2 reads SVGIG (reference sequence). The CDR3 consists of 14 residues. Between the trimmed V and J ends, which lost 2 bases and 3 bases, there was a span of 13 bases. The CDR3 coding sequence is TGTGCCTGGAGTCTCGGACAGTCGTACACTGAAGCTTTCTTT. It specifies CAWSLGQSYTEAFF.

The rearrangement joins TRBV4-1 to TRBJ2-7, with 9 nucleotides matching TRBD2. The V segment lost 1 base and the J segment 2 bases; nucleotides outside the gene matches: 12. CDR3 size: 18 residues. Germline V gives CDR1 MGHRA, CDR2 YSYEKL. CDR3 DNA sequence: TGCGCCAGCAGCCAAGTCGCCCGGGCGGGGGGGGCCACCTACGAGCAGTACTTC. Protein product: CASSQVARAGGATYEQYF.

The V and J genes are TRBV25-1 and TRBJ1-2, with a possible D match to TRBD1 (5 bases). Trimming pared 0 bases from V and 3 bases from J, leaving 8 bases between. This CDR3 is 14 amino acids long. Germline V gene sequence: CDR1 MGHDK, CDR2 SYGVNS. The chain's CDR3 is CASSEYGHYYGYTF. For the CDR3, the DNA is TGTGCCAGCAGTGAATACGGACACTACTATGGCTACACCTTC.

The gene calls are TRBV19 and TRBJ1-1; no reliable D call. This CDR3 contains 14 residues. Germline values: CDR1 LNHDA, CDR2 SQIVND (reference sequence). V was cut by 9 bases and J by 3 bases, with 17 bases left in between. The CDR3 protein is CASLGGRSDTEAFF. DNA of the CDR3: TGTGCCAGCCTGGGAGGGAGATCGGACACTGAAGCTTTCTTT.

The chain carries TRBV25-1 and TRBJ1-2, with no clear D. From germline, CDR1 is MGHDK and CDR2 SYGVNS. The V end lost 2 bases, the J end lost 7 bases, and 8 bases lay between the germline ends. This CDR3 has 12 residues. The DNA of the CDR3 is TGTGCCAGCAGTGAACGCGGGTTTGGCTACACCTTC. As protein: CASSERGFGYTF.

J is TRBJ2-2 and V is TRBV7-2, with D tentatively TRBD1 (7 bases). CDR3 length: 15 amino acids. Germline V gene data show CDR1 as SGHTA and CDR2 as FQGNSA. V was trimmed by 2 bases and J by 3 bases, leaving 10 bases between them. The CDR3 coding sequence is TGTGCCAGCAGCTTATCCAGGGGGGACACCGGGGAGCTGTTTTTT. Its translation: CASSLSRGDTGELFF.

The J gene is TRBJ1-2, the V gene TRBV9; no clear D gene. Germline values: CDR1 SGDLS, CDR2 YYNGEE. This CDR3 has 15 residues. Trimming shortened V by 4 bases and J by 0 bases, and 13 bases separated the two germline ends. The CDR3 DNA reads as TGTGCCAGCAGCACCCGGGAACATCCTAACTATGGCTACACCTTC. Translated: CASSTREHPNYGYTF.

J is TRBJ1-4 and V is TRBV30; TRBD1 matches at 7 bases. The germline V gene encodes CDR1 GTSNPN and CDR2 SVGIG (reference sequence). The CDR3 spans 14 residues. Losses at the gene ends were 3 bases for V and 6 bases for J; bases not matched to a gene: 7. CDR3: CAWSLDRAYEKLFF. In DNA form, the CDR3 reads TGTGCCTGGAGCCTAGACAGGGCCTATGAAAAACTGTTTTTT.

The chain has TRBV9 and TRBJ2-5; 9 bases align to TRBD1. The CDR3 runs 14 residues. Per germline, CDR1 SGDLS and CDR2 YYNGEE. Trimming removed 4 bases from V and 5 bases from J; junction bases left unmatched: 6. The CDR3: CASSTGTGRETQYF. The CDR3 DNA sequence: TGTGCCAGCAGCACCGGGACAGGGAGGGAGACCCAGTACTTC.

The J gene is TRBJ1-5, the V gene TRBV19, with 10 bases fitting TRBD1. The germline V gene has CDR1 LNHDA and CDR2 SQIVND (reference sequence). Germline trimming cut 5 bases from V and 3 bases from J; bases unmatched to any gene: 10. CDR3 length: 17 amino acids. The CDR3 DNA sequence: TGTGCCAGTAGTCCTCGACGGGACAGGGGACTCAATCAGCCCCAGCATTTT. This codes for CASSPRRDRGLNQPQHF.

About this clone itself: Its ends do not fully match the called genes, so a read error is possible. The chain employs TRBV25-1 and TRBJ1-1, with D possibly being TRBD1 (6 bases). Germline V gives CDR1 MGHDK, CDR2 SYGVNS. This CDR3 has 15 amino acids. Here the CDR3 DNA reads TGTGCCAGCAGAGAATCCCAGGGGTTGGCCACTGAAGCTTTCTTT. Its translation is CASRESQGLATEAFF.